The 28 T cell receptor beta chains below all came from one sample that was sequenced in a study of regulatory T cells in long-lasting Graves disease. CDR3-region Arm-PCR and iRepertoire HTBI primers produced the TCR beta libraries. MiXCR, applied by TCRdb to the multiplex PCR reads, yields one record per CDR3 protein. The sample yields about 240,000 distinct CDR3 sequences, 20% to 25% seen once. Described time point: newly diagnosed GD, antithyroid drugs for less than 3 months. TCR sequences were obtained from RNA taken from PBMCs. The sample here was peripheral blood mononuclear cells (PBMCs), taken at new diagnosis, from a patient treated with antithyroid drugs. All receptors come from a female donor with Graves disease.

This clonotype was seen at least ten times. The CDR3 protein is CSARFSDTQYF. DNA for the CDR3: TGCAGTGCGAGATTCTCCGATACGCAGTATTTT. The chain couples TRBV20-1 to TRBJ2-3; D not resolved. Germline V gene lookup returns CDR1 DFQATT and CDR2 SNEGSKA (reference sequence). There are 11 residues in the CDR3. Trimming left V 6 bases short and J 6 bases short, with 10 bases between.

This clonotype was found many times. The J gene is TRBJ2-7, the V gene TRBV7-8; tentative D call: TRBD2 (5 bases). There are 15 residues in the CDR3. Trimming took 5 bases from V and 7 from J, leaving 21 bases between them. Per germline, CDR1 SGHVS and CDR2 FQNEAQ. CDR3 amino acids: CASSPGEGVFREQYF. The CDR3 nucleotides are TGTGCCAGCAGCCCTGGCGAGGGAGTATTTAGGGAGCAGTACTTC.

This clonotype was counted at least ten times. The chain carries TRBV20-1 and TRBJ1-2, with D uncertain. This CDR3 spans 17 amino acids. Per germline, CDR1 DFQATT and CDR2 SNEGSKA (reference sequence). V shed 1 base and J shed 0 bases, with 18 bases lying between them. The CDR3 nucleotides are TGCAGTGCTAGAGGCGGTTTTACGACCGAAACTAACTATGGCTACACCTTC. It yields the protein CSARGGFTTETNYGYTF.

For this clonotype: With a much larger clone just one base away, this may be a read error. V is TRBV19 and J is TRBJ2-2; 9 positions agree with TRBD1. The germline V gene has CDR1 LNHDA and CDR2 SQIVND (reference sequence). V was pared by 10 bases and J by 3 bases, with 3 bases of the junction left unmatched. The CDR3 loop spans 13 amino acids. The chain's CDR3 is CATWDRDTGELFF. The CDR3 DNA is TGTGCCACTTGGGACAGGGACACCGGGGAGCTGTTTTTT.

The table lists this clonotype with many counts. The chain recombines TRBV30 with TRBJ2-1; perhaps D is TRBD1 or TRBD2 (7 bases each). Germline V lookup: CDR1 GTSNPN, CDR2 SVGIG (reference sequence). CDR3 length: 18 residues. The ends were cut back, 3 bases at V and 10 bases at J, with 31 bases in the middle. CDR3 loop: CAWRRNRGAGTSSFEQFF. As DNA, the CDR3 is TGTGCCTGGAGGAGAAACAGGGGAGCGGGAACGTCTTCATTCGAGCAGTTCTTC.

This clonotype was seen many times. The V call is TRBV3-1, the J call TRBJ2-5, with 8 positions matching TRBD1. The CDR3 has 15 residues. Per germline, CDR1 LGHDT and CDR2 YNNKEL (reference sequence). The J segment lost 5 bases and the V segment lost 4 bases, leaving 9 bases of the junction unmatched. The CDR3 reads CASSPGTGIRETQYF. The DNA for the CDR3 is TGTGCCAGCAGCCCCGGGACAGGAATACGGGAGACCCAGTACTTC.

This clonotype was observed at least ten times. The junction does not match germline at one end; this may be a read error. V gene TRBV20-1 combines with J gene TRBJ1-1; TRBD1 matches 9 bases. This CDR3 spans 13 amino acids. Germline-derived CDR1 and CDR2 are DFQATT and SNEGSKA (reference sequence). Here the CDR3 reads CCAPGTGKTEAFF. CDR3 sequence (DNA): TGCTGTGCCCCAGGGACAGGGAAGACTGAAGCTTTCTTT.

This clonotype occurred many times. The chain joins TRBV7-9 to TRBJ1-1; D unresolved. This CDR3 has 13 residues. The germline CDR1 and CDR2 sequences are SEHNR and FQNEAQ (reference sequence). Trimming removed 1 base from V and 6 bases from J, with 9 bases in between. As DNA, the CDR3 is TGTGCCAGCAGCTTAGATTCAGGCGCTGAAGCTTTCTTT. Translated, it gives CASSLDSGAEAFF.

In this sample, this clonotype turned up a few times. The rearrangement joins TRBV5-1 to TRBJ2-1; 8 positions agree with TRBD2. J was trimmed by 3 bases and V by 2 bases; bases with no gene match: 4. Germline V CDR1 and CDR2: SGHRS, YFSETQ. This CDR3 comprises 15 residues. The CDR3 DNA reads TGCGCCAGCAGCTTTCGGGGGGGCGGCTACAATGAGCAGTTCTTC. As protein: CASSFRGGGYNEQFF.

This clonotype was counted only a few times. CDR3 DNA: TGTGCCAGCAGCGAGAGATACGAGCAGTACTTC. Translating it yields CASSERYEQYF. The chain recombines TRBV7-9 with TRBJ2-7; unclear D gene. This CDR3 has 11 amino acids. CDR1 and CDR2 from the germline V gene are SEHNR and FQNEAQ (reference sequence). The V and J ends lost 5 bases and 4 bases respectively, with 6 bases between them.

This sequence joins TRBV29-1 and TRBJ1-3; a weak D match, TRBD1 (6 bases). This CDR3 comprises 13 residues. The germline CDR1 and CDR2 sequences are SQVTM and ANQGSEA. Trimming removed 7 bases from V and 0 bases from J, with 10 bases in between. The CDR3, as DNA: TGCAGCGGGGGGCCAAGCTCTGGAAACACCATATATTTT. Its protein product is CSGGPSSGNTIYF.

This clonotype has a count of ten or more. The chain couples TRBV5-1 to TRBJ1-1; tentatively, D is TRBD1 (5 bases). Germline V gives CDR1 SGHRS, CDR2 YFSETQ. The CDR3 contains 15 residues. Trimming pared 4 bases from V and 3 bases from J, leaving 16 bases between. The CDR3 DNA reads TGCGCCAGCAGCCTGGGGGGGAATCTGGACACTGAAGCTTTCTTT. This encodes CASSLGGNLDTEAFF.

The count of this clonotype is one. This likely reflects a read error, since a far larger clone is one base away. The V and J genes are TRBV11-2 and TRBJ2-5; D ambiguous. The germline V gene encodes CDR1 SGHAT and CDR2 FQNNGV. The CDR3 totals 15 residues. CDR3 DNA: TGTGCCAACAGCTTGGGCACAGCTCACCAAGAGACCCAGTACTTC. Translation gives CANSLGTAHQETQYF.

This chain uses TRBV20-1 with TRBJ1-4; D is unclear. CDR1 is DFQATT, CDR2 SNEGSKA, per germline (reference sequence). This CDR3 spans 14 amino acids. Trimming stripped 0 bases from V and 4 bases from J, with 9 bases between. In nucleotides, the CDR3 is TGCAGTGCTAGAGATGGCCGTATTAATGAAAAACTGTTTTTT. Its translation is CSARDGRINEKLFF.

At least ten counts were recorded for this clonotype. The rearrangement joins TRBV28 to TRBJ2-7; D is possibly TRBD1 (7 bases). V dropped 6 bases and J dropped 5 bases, with 14 bases sitting between them. Germline-derived CDR1 and CDR2 are MDHEN and SYDVKM. This CDR3 spans 13 amino acids. The CDR3 sequence is CASSGGQSDEQYF. Written as DNA, the CDR3 is TGTGCCAGCAGCGGGGGACAGAGTGACGAGCAGTACTTC.

This clonotype was recorded many times. This sequence joins TRBV20-1 and TRBJ2-7; D gene ambiguous. CDR1 DFQATT and CDR2 SNEGSKA come from the germline V gene (reference sequence). CDR3 length: 13 residues. V was shortened by 0 bases and J by 3 bases, with 9 bases between the two germline ends. CDR3 sequence reads: CSARDSSSYEQYF. Here the CDR3 DNA reads TGCAGTGCTAGAGACTCCAGTAGCTACGAGCAGTACTTC.

This clonotype was observed a handful of times. The rearrangement uses TRBV10-3 and TRBJ2-2; TRBD2 agrees at 10 bases. Germline V gives CDR1 ENHRY, CDR2 SYGVKD. This CDR3 is 14 amino acids long. J lost 1 base, V lost 10 bases, and 3 bases had no gene match. CDR3: CATGTSENTGELFF. CDR3 in DNA: TGTGCCACCGGGACTAGCGAGAACACCGGGGAGCTGTTTTTT.

Worth noting for this clonotype: A read error is likely here: a far larger clone is one base away. The chain links TRBV7-2 to TRBJ2-7, with 10 bases matching TRBD2. This CDR3 contains 15 residues. CDR1 is SGHTA, CDR2 FQGNSA, per germline. This chain's CDR3 is CASRRTSGVYNERFF. DNA for the CDR3: TGTGCCAGCAGGCGTACTAGCGGGGTTTACAATGAGCGGTTCTTC. The variable domain in full, completed from reference TRBV7-2 and TRBJ2-7, reads GAGVSQSPSNKVTEKGKDVELRCDPISGHTALYWYRQSLGQGLEFLIYFQGNSAPDKSGLPSDRFSAERTGGSVSTLTIQRTQQEDSAVYLCASRRTSGVYNERFFGPGTRLTVT.

This clonotype was detected many times. This chain uses TRBV7-9 with TRBJ1-2, with D uncertain. Between the trimmed V and J ends, which lost 1 base and 1 base, there was a span of 7 bases. This CDR3 has 14 amino acids. The germline V gene encodes CDR1 SEHNR and CDR2 FQNEAQ (reference sequence). The chain's CDR3 is CASSLELINYGYTF. The CDR3 DNA reads as TGTGCCAGCAGCTTAGAACTGATTAACTATGGCTACACCTTC.

The J gene is TRBJ1-2, the V gene TRBV5-1; 8 nucleotides line up with TRBD1. Germline loops: CDR1 SGHRS, CDR2 YFSETQ. CDR3 size: 16 residues. J lost 4 bases, V lost 1 base, and 9 bases had no gene match. The CDR3 loop is CASSLMQGATFYGYTF. CDR3 sequence (DNA): TGCGCCAGCAGCTTGATGCAGGGGGCTACCTTCTATGGCTACACCTTC.

This clonotype was picked up many times. This rearrangement joins TRBV6-5 to TRBJ1-5; no reliable D call. The CDR3 is made up of 13 amino acids. V shed 4 bases and J shed 7 bases, with 11 bases lying between them. Germline values: CDR1 MNHEY, CDR2 SVGAGI. The CDR3 is CASSFQAKQPQHF. CDR3 nucleotides: TGTGCCAGCAGTTTCCAGGCGAAGCAGCCCCAGCATTTT.

There are many counts of this clonotype. CDR3 region: CASSLGTGGIDEQYF. The CDR3 DNA follows: TGCGCCAGCAGCCTGGGGACAGGGGGCATCGACGAGCAGTACTTC. The genes are TRBV4-3 and TRBJ2-7; 12 bases are shared with TRBD1. The CDR3 length is 15 residues. In germline, CDR1 is LGHNA, CDR2 YSLEER. After removal of 4 bases from V and 5 bases from J, the junction contained 6 bases not matched to a gene.

This clonotype was seen repeatedly, ten times or more. The CDR3 loop reads CSAKAGSYNEQFF. CDR3 sequence (DNA): TGCAGTGCTAAAGCGGGCTCCTACAATGAGCAGTTCTTC. V gene TRBV20-1 combines with J gene TRBJ2-1, with D maybe TRBD2 (6 bases). The CDR3 has 13 amino acids. Germline CDR1 is DFQATT and CDR2 is SNEGSKA (reference sequence). V was trimmed by 4 bases and J by 0 bases, leaving 7 bases between them.

This clonotype was picked up many times. This sequence joins TRBV20-1 and TRBJ1-2, with 9 bases that match TRBD1. The V gene end was trimmed by 6 bases and the J gene end by 4 bases; junction bases not matched to a gene: 12. Germline V lookup: CDR1 DFQATT, CDR2 SNEGSKA (reference sequence). CDR3 length: 15 amino acids. The CDR3 DNA is TGCAGTGCCACCGGGACAGGGACGGGCCCCTATGGCTACACCTTC. Protein product: CSATGTGTGPYGYTF.

The chain links TRBV20-1 to TRBJ2-5, with 9 positions matching TRBD1. Unmatched junction bases numbered 12, after V lost 5 bases and J lost 5 bases. This CDR3 contains 15 residues. The V gene's germline CDR1 is DFQATT and CDR2 SNEGSKA (reference sequence). The chain's CDR3 is CSAGTRDRVVETQYF. The CDR3, as DNA: TGCAGTGCTGGGACCCGGGACAGGGTTGTCGAGACCCAGTACTTC.

Comment on this clonotype: A much larger clone differs by one base, so this may be a read error. V usage is TRBV6-2 or TRBV6-3 and J usage is TRBJ2-3; 12 nucleotides align to TRBD2. The CDR3 runs to 16 residues. With V trimmed by 7 bases and J by 4 bases, 9 bases remained unmatched. Germline V gene sequence: CDR1 MNHEY, CDR2 SVGEGT. Here the CDR3 DNA reads TGTGCCAGCATAAGGCCACTAGCGGGAGGATCAGATACGCAGTATTTT. Amino acid sequence: CASIRPLAGGSDTQYF.

This clonotype was picked up many times. J is TRBJ2-1 and V is TRBV4-3; D possibly uses TRBD1 or TRBD2 (9 bases each). Per germline, CDR1 LGHNA and CDR2 YSLEER. Trimming cost V 0 bases and J 3 bases, with 33 bases left between them. The CDR3 length is 23 residues. In DNA, the CDR3 is TGCGCCAGCAGCCAAGAGCAGACCGGGACAGGGTGGGGGGTAGCGGGAGTCTACAATGAGCAGTTCTTC. Translation: CASSQEQTGTGWGVAGVYNEQFF.

The chain uses TRBV19 and TRBJ1-5, with TRBD1 matching over 8 bases. This CDR3 is 16 amino acids long. Germline trimming cut 7 bases from V and 1 base from J; bases unmatched to any gene: 9. Looked up from germline, CDR1 is LNHDA and CDR2 is SQIVND (reference sequence). The CDR3 DNA reads as TGTGCCAGTACCACGACAGGGGAAGGGAGCAATCAGCCCCAGCATTTT. Translation: CASTTTGEGSNQPQHF.